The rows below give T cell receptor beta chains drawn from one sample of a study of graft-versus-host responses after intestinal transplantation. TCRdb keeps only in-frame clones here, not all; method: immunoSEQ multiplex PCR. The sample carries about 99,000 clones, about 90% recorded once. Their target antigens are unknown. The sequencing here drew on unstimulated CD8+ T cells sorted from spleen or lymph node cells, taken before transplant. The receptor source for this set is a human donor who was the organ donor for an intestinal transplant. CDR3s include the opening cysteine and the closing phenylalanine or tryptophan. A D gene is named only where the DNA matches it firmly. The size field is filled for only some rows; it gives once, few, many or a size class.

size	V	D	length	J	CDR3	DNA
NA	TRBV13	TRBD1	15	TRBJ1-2	CASSLDRGTGYGYTF	TGTGCCAGCAGCTTAGACCGCGGGACAGGGTATGGCTACACCTTC
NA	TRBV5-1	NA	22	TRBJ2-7	CASSLSLGIFSGRGGTGYEQYF	TGCGCCAGCAGCTTGTCTCTGGGAATTTTTAGTGGTAGGGGCGGGACGGGGTACGAGCAGTACTTC
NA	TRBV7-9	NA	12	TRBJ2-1	CASRQVPFQQFF	TGTGCCAGCAGACAGGTACCGTTTCAGCAGTTCTTC
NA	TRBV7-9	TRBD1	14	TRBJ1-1	CASSLIQGLAEAFF	TGTGCCAGCAGTTTAATACAGGGGTTGGCTGAAGCTTTCTTT
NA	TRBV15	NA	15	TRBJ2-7	CATSRDERRLNEQYF	TGTGCCACCAGCAGAGATGAAAGGAGATTGAACGAGCAGTACTTC
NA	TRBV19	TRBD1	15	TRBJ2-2	CASRIWDSGTGELFF	TGTGCCAGTAGGATCTGGGACAGCGGCACCGGGGAGCTGTTTTTT
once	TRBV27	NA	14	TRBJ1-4	CASSTNEEREKLFF	TGTGCCAGCAGCACCAACGAAGAGCGAGAAAAACTGTTTTTT
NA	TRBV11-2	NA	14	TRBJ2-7	CASSSLPRVYEQYF	TGTGCCAGCAGCTCCCTCCCCAGGGTCTACGAGCAGTACTTC
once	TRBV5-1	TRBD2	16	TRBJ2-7	CASSAGTSGFIYEQYF	TGCGCCAGCAGCGCCGGGACTAGCGGGTTCATCTACGAGCAGTACTTC
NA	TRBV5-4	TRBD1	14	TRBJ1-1	CASSLGQGGTEAFF	TGTGCCAGCAGCCTTGGACAGGGAGGAACTGAAGCTTTCTTT
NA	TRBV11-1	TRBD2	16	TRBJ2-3	CASSLSGTSVTDTQYF	TGTGCCAGCAGCTTAAGCGGGACTAGCGTCACAGATACGCAGTATTTT
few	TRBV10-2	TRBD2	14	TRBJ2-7	CASSEIAGVYEQYF	TGCGCCAGCAGTGAAATAGCGGGCGTATACGAGCAGTACTTC
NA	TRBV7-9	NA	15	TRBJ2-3	CASSFMGHLTDTQYF	TGTGCCAGCAGCTTCATGGGACATCTCACAGATACGCAGTATTTT
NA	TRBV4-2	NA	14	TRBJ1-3	CASSPQGQGNTIYF	TGTGCCAGCAGCCCTCAGGGGCAAGGAAACACCATATATTTT
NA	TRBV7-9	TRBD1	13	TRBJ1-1	CASSGGQSLEAFF	TGTGCCAGCAGCGGGGGACAGTCCCTTGAAGCTTTCTTT
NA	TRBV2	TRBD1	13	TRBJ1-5	CASRKQGWQPQHF	TGTGCCAGCAGGAAACAGGGGTGGCAGCCCCAGCATTTT
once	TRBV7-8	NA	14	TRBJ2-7	CASSVLESSYEQYF	TGTGCCAGCAGCGTCCTCGAGTCCTCCTACGAGCAGTACTTC
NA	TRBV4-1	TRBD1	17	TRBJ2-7	CASSQERDRVGGYEQYF	TGCGCCAGCAGCCAAGAGAGGGACAGGGTGGGGGGCTACGAGCAGTACTTC
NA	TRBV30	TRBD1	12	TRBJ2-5	CASSTGVETQYF	TGCGCCTCGTCGACAGGGGTGGAGACCCAGTACTTC
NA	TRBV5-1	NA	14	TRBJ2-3	CASRGMGSPDTQYF	TGCGCCAGCAGAGGAATGGGGAGCCCAGATACGCAGTATTTT
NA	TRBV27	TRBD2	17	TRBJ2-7	CASSLGLAGGYPYEQYF	TGTGCCAGCAGTTTGGGACTAGCGGGAGGATACCCCTACGAGCAGTACTTC
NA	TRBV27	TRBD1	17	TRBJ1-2	CASSSPSGTGGNYGYTF	TGTGCCAGCAGTTCCCCCTCCGGGACAGGGGGTAACTATGGCTACACCTTC
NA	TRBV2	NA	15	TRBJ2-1	CADTPGHGPGGEQFF	TGTGCCGACACCCCGGGACACGGGCCGGGAGGAGAGCAGTTCTTC
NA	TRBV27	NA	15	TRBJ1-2	CASSLSNSAVVGYTF	TGTGCCAGCAGTTTATCGAATTCGGCGGTAGTCGGCTACACCTTC
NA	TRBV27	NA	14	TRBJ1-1	CASSLSAGYAEAFF	TGTGCCAGCAGTTTATCGGCGGGTTACGCTGAAGCTTTCTTT
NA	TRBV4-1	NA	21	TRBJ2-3	CASTSIIKMGLKRSSTDTQYF	TGCGCCAGCACCTCGATCATAAAAATGGGTCTTAAGCGGTCAAGCACAGATACGCAGTATTTT
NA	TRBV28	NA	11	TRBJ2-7	CASSFPGAQYF	TGTGCCAGCAGTTTCCCAGGGGCACAGTACTTC
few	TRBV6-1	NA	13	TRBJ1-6	CASSGWGDSPLHF	TGTGCCAGCAGTGGGTGGGGGGATTCACCCCTCCACTTT